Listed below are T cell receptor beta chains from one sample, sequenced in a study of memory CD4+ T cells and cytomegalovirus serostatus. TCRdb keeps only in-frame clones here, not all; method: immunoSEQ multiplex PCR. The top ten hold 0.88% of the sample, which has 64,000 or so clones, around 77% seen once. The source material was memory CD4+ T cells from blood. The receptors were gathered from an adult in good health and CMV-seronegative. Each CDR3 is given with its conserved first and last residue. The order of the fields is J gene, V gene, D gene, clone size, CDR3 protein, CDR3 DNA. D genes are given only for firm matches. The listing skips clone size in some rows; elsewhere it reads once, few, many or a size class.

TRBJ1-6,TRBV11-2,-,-,CASSSLNSPLHF,TGTGCCAGCAGCTCCCTTAATTCACCCCTCCACTTT
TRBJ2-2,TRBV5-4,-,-,CASQVGRANTGELFF,TGTGCCAGCCAGGTTGGAAGGGCGAACACCGGGGAGCTGTTTTTT
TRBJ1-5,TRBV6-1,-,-,CATGLSPHSNQPQHF,TGTGCTACTGGTCTGTCGCCGCATAGCAATCAGCCCCAGCATTTT
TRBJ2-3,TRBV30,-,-,CAWSLSTDTQYF,TGTGCCTGGAGTCTCAGCACAGATACGCAGTATTTT
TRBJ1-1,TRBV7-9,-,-,CASSPVFSNSMNTEAFF,TGTGCCAGCAGCCCAGTATTTTCAAACTCAATGAACACTGAAGCTTTCTTT
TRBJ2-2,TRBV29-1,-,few,CSVVLGRLNTGELFF,TGCAGCGTTGTTTTGGGACGTCTTAACACCGGGGAGCTGTTTTTT
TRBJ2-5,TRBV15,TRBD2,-,CATSAQLAGVRETQYF,TGTGCCACCAGCGCACAGCTAGCGGGGGTGAGAGAGACCCAGTACTTC
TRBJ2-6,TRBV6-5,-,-,CASSPRPDGANVLTF,TGTGCCAGCAGTCCGAGGCCCGATGGGGCCAACGTCCTGACTTTC
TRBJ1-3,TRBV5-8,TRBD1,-,CASSYNRGRTIYF,TGTGCCAGCAGTTATAACAGGGGTAGGACCATATATTTT
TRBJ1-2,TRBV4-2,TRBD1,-,CASSQGTGFNPGYTF,TGTGCCAGCAGCCAAGGGACAGGCTTCAATCCTGGCTACACCTTC
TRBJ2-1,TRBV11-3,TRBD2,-,CASSSGGTSYEQFF,TGTGCCAGCAGCTCAGGAGGGACTAGTTATGAGCAGTTCTTC
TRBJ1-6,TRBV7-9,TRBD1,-,CASSSGTGGSPLHF,TGTGCCAGCAGCTCGGGGACAGGAGGATCACCCCTCCACTTT
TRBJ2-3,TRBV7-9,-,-,CASSLMGRNRGTDTQYF,TGTGCCAGCAGCCTCATGGGCCGCAACCGGGGGACAGATACGCAGTATTTT
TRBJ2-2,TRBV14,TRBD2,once,CASSQAQRDPGTGELFF,TGTGCCAGCAGCCAAGCTCAGCGGGACCCGGGCACCGGGGAGCTGTTTTTT
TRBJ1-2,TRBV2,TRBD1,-,CASSSQGNYGYTF,TGTGCCAGCAGTTCACAGGGGAACTATGGCTACACCTTC
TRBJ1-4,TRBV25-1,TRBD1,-,CASSEFLGKGARGEKLFF,TGTGCCAGCAGTGAATTTCTGGGAAAGGGGGCTAGAGGTGAAAAACTGTTTTTT
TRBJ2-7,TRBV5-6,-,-,CASSVGTANEQYF,TGTGCCAGCAGCGTCGGGACGGCGAACGAGCAGTACTTC
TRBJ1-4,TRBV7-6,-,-,CASSLRQGDSKLFF,TGTGCCAGCAGCTTAAGGCAGGGTGATTCAAAACTGTTTTTT
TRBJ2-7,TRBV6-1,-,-,CASSVTSGVEQYF,TGTGCCAGCAGTGTGACTTCGGGGGTCGAGCAGTACTTC
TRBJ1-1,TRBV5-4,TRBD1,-,CASSTYYYGQGNTEAFF,TGTGCCAGCAGCACTTACTACTATGGACAGGGGAACACTGAAGCTTTCTTT
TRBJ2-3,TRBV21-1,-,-,CASSTSPYTDTQYF,TGTGCCAGCAGCACATCCCCTTACACAGATACGCAGTATTTT
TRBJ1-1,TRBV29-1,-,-,CSAAQALNTEAFF,TGCAGCGCCGCACAGGCCTTGAACACTGAAGCTTTCTTT
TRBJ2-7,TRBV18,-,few,CASSPGGRSYEQYF,TGTGCCAGCTCACCGGGGGGTAGGTCCTACGAGCAGTACTTC
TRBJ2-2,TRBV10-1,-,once,CASSEQVNTGELFF,TGCGCCAGCAGTGAACAGGTTAACACCGGGGAGCTGTTTTTT
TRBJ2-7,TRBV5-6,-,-,CASTLRGITYEQYF,TGTGCCAGCACCTTGAGGGGAATTACCTACGAGCAGTACTTC